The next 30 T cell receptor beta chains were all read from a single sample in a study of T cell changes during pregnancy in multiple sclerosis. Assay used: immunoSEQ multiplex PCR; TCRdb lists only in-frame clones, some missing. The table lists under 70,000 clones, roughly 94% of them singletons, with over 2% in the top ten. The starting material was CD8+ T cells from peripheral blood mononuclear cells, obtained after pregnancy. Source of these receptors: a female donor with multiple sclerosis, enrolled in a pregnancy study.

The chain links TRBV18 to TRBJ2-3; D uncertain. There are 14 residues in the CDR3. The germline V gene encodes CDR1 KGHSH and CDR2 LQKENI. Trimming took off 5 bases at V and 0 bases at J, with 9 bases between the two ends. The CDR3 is CASSSKRSTDTQYF. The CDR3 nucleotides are TGTGCCAGCTCATCAAAGCGAAGCACAGATACGCAGTATTTT. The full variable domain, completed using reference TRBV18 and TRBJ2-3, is NAGVMQNPRHLVRRRGQEARLRCSPMKGHSHVYWYRQLPEEGLKFMVYLQKENIIDESGMPKERFSAEFPKEGPSILRIQQVVRGDSAAYFCASSSKRSTDTQYFGPGTRLTVL.

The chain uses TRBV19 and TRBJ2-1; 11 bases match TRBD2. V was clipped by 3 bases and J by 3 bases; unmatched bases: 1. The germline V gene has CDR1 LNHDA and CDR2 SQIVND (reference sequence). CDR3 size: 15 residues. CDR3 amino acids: CASSMGLAVYNEQFF. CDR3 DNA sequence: TGTGCCAGTAGTATGGGACTAGCGGTCTACAATGAGCAGTTCTTC.

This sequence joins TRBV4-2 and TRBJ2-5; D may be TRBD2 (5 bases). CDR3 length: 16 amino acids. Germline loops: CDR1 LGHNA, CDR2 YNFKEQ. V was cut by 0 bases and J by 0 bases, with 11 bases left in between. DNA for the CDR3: TGTGCCAGCAGCCAAGATTGGACTGGAAACCAAGAGACCCAGTACTTC. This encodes CASSQDWTGNQETQYF.

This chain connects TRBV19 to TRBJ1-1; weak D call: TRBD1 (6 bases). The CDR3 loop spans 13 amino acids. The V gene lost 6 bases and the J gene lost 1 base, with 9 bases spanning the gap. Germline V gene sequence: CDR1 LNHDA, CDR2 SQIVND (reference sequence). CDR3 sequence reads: CASSPTGNTEAFF. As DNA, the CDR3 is TGTGCCAGTAGCCCGACAGGGAACACTGAAGCTTTCTTT. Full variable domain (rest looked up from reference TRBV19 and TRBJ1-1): DGGITQSPKYLFRKEGQNVTLSCEQNLNHDAMYWYRQDPGQGLRLIYYSQIVNDFQKGDIAEGYSVSREKKESFPLTVTSAQKNPTAFYLCASSPTGNTEAFFGQGTRLTVV.

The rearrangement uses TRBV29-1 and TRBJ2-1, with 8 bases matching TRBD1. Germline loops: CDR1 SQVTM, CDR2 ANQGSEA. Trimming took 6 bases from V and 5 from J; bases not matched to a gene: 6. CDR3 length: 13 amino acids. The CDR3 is CSVRQGQHNEQFF. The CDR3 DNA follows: TGCAGCGTCCGACAGGGGCAACACAATGAGCAGTTCTTC.

The CDR3 DNA reads TGTGCCAGCAGCCCTGACAGGGTCGGTCTTGAGGAAAAACTGTTTTTT. This encodes CASSPDRVGLEEKLFF. This rearrangement joins TRBV9 to TRBJ1-4, with 7 bases identical to TRBD1. The CDR3 has 16 amino acids. V shed 4 bases, J shed 8 bases, and the junction held 14 bases outside the gene matches. Germline CDR1 is SGDLS and CDR2 is YYNGEE.

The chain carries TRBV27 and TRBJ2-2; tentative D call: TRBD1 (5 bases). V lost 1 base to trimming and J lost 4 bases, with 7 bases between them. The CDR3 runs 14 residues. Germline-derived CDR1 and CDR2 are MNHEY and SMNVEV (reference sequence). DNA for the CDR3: TGTGCCAGCAGTTTATTAGGGGCCACCGGGGAGCTGTTTTTT. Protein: CASSLLGATGELFF.

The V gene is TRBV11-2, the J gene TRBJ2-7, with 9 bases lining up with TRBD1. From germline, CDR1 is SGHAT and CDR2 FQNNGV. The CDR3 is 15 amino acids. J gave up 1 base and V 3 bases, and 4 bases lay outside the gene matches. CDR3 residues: CASSLEGTGSYEQYF. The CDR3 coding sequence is TGTGCCAGCAGCTTGGAGGGGACAGGGTCCTACGAGCAGTACTTC.

The CDR3 bases are TGCAGCGTTGTAGGCCAGGGGGTTGGCTACACCTTC. Protein sequence: CSVVGQGVGYTF. The chain employs TRBV29-1 and TRBJ1-2; 7 bases are a match to TRBD1. Losses at the gene ends were 4 bases for V and 7 bases for J; bases not matched to a gene: 6. Germline loops: CDR1 SQVTM, CDR2 ANQGSEA. The CDR3 is 12 residues long.

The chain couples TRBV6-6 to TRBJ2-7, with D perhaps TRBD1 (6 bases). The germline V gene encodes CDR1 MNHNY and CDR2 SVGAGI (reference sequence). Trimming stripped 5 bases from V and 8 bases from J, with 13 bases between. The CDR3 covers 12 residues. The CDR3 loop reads CASSHNRAQQYF. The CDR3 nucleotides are TGTGCCAGCAGTCACAACAGGGCCCAGCAGTACTTC.

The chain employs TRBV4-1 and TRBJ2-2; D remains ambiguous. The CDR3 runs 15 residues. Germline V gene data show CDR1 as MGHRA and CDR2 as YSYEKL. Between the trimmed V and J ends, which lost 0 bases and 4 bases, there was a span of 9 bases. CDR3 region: CASSQEHPSTGELFF. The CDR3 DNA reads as TGCGCCAGCAGCCAAGAACACCCAAGCACCGGGGAGCTGTTTTTT.

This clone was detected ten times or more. DNA of the CDR3: TGCAGCGTTGCAGGAAGGGAGGGTACGGGCACCGGGGAGCTGTTTTTT. Residues: CSVAGREGTGTGELFF. This chain joins TRBV29-1 and TRBJ2-2; 7 nucleotides line up with TRBD2. This CDR3 has 16 amino acids. The J segment lost 4 bases and the V segment lost 4 bases, leaving 12 bases of the junction unmatched. Germline-derived CDR1 and CDR2 are SQVTM and ANQGSEA.

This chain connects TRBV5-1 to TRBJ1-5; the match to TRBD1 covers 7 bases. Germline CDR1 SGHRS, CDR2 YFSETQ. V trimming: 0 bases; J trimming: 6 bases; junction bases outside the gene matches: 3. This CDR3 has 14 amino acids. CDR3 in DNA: TGCGCCAGCAGCTTGGAGGGGGCCGGTCAGCCCCAGCATTTT. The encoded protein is CASSLEGAGQPQHF.

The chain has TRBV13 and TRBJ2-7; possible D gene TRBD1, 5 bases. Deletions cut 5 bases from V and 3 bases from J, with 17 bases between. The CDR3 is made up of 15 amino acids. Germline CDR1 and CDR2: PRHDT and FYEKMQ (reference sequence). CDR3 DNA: TGTGCCAGCAGCGTAAGGGGTCTTGGGGTCTACGAGCAGTACTTC. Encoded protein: CASSVRGLGVYEQYF.

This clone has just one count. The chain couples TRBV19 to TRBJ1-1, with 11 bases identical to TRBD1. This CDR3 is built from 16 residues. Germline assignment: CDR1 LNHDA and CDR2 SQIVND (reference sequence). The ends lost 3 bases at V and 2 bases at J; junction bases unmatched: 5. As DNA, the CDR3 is TGTGCCAGTAGTATGGACAGGGGGCGGAGAAACACTGAAGCTTTCTTT. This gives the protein CASSMDRGRRNTEAFF.

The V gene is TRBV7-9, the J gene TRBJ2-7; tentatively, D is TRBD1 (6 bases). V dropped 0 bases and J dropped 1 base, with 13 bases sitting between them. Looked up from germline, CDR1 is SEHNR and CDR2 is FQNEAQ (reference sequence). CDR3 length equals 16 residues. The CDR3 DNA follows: TGTGCCAGCAGCTTAGCGCATGGACAGCTGTCCTACGAGCAGTACTTC. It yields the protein CASSLAHGQLSYEQYF.

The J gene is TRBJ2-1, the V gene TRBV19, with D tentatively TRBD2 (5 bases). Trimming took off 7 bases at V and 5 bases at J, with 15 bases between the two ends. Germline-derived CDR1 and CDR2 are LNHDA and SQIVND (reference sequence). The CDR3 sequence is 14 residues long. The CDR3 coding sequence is TGTGCCAGTACCACGTTCGGACTCAACAATGAGCAGTTCTTC. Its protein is CASTTFGLNNEQFF. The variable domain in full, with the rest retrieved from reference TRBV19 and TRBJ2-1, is DGGITQSPKYLFRKEGQNVTLSCEQNLNHDAMYWYRQDPGQGLRLIYYSQIVNDFQKGDIAEGYSVSREKKESFPLTVTSAQKNPTAFYLCASTTFGLNNEQFFGPGTRLTVL.

CDR3 sequence: CASSSLGGTSADTQYF. The CDR3, as DNA: TGCGCCAGCAGCTCGTTGGGGGGGACTAGCGCCGATACGCAGTATTTT. The chain uses TRBV4-1 and TRBJ2-3; 10 bases map to TRBD2. The germline gives CDR1 MGHRA, CDR2 YSYEKL. V lost 5 bases and J lost 6; bases outside the gene matches: 11. CDR3 length: 16 amino acids.

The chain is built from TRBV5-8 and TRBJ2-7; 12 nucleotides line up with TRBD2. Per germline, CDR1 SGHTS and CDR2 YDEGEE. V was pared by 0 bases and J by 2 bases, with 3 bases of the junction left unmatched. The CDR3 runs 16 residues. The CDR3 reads CASSLGTSGIPYEQYF. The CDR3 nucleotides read TGTGCCAGCAGCTTGGGGACTAGCGGGATCCCCTACGAGCAGTACTTC.

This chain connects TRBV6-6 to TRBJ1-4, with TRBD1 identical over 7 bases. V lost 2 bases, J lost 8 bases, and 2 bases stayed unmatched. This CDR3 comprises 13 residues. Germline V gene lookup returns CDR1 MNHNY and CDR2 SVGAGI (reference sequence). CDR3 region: CASSYRGHEKLFF. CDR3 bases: TGTGCCAGCAGTTACAGGGGGCACGAAAAACTGTTTTTT.

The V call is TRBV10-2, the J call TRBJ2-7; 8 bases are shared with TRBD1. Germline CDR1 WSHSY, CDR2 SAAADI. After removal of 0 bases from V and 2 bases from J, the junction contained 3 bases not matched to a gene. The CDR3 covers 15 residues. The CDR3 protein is CASSESAGGPYEQYF. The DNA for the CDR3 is TGCGCCAGCAGTGAGTCGGCAGGGGGCCCCTACGAGCAGTACTTC.

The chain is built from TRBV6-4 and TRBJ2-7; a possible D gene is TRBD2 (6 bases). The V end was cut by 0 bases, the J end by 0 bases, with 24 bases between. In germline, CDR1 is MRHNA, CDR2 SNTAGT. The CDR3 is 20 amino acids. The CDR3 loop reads CASSDSKKAGGARSSYEQYF. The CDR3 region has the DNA TGTGCCAGCAGTGACTCGAAAAAGGCCGGGGGAGCGCGGAGCTCCTACGAGCAGTACTTC.

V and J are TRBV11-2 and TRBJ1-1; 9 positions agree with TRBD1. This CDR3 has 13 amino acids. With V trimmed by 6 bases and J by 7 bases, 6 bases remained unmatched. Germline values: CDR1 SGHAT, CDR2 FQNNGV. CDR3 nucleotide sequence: TGTGCCAGCAGGCTTAACAGGGGGCATGAAGCTTTCTTT. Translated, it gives CASRLNRGHEAFF.

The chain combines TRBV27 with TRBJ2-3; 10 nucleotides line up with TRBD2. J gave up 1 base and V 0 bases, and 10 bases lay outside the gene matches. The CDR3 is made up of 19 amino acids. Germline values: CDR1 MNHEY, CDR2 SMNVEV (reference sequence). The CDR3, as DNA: TGTGCCAGCAGTTTATCGGCTAGCGGGAGCTGGGGGGGCACAGATACGCAGTATTTT. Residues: CASSLSASGSWGGTDTQYF.

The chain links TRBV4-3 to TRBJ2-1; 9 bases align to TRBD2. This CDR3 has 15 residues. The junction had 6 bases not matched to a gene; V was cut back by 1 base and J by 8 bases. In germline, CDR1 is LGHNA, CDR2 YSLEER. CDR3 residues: CASSQAASGMYEQFF. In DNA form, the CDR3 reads TGCGCCAGCAGCCAAGCGGCTAGCGGGATGTATGAGCAGTTCTTC.

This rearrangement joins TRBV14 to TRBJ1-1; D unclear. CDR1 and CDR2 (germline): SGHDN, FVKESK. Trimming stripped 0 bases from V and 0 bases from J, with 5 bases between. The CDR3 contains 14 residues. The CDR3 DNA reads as TGTGCCAGCAGCCAAGACGTTATGAACACTGAAGCTTTCTTT. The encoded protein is CASSQDVMNTEAFF.

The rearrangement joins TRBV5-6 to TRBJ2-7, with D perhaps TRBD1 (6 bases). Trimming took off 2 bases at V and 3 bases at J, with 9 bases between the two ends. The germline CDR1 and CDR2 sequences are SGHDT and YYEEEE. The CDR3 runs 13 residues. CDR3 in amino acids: CASSFSQGYEQYF. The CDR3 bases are TGTGCCAGCAGCTTCTCACAGGGCTACGAGCAGTACTTC.

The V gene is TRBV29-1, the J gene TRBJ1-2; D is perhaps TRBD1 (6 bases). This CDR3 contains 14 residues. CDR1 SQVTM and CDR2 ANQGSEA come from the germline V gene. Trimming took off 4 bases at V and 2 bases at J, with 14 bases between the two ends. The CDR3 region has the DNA TGCAGCGTTGTCTCAGGGGTAGAGAACTATGGCTACACCTTC. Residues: CSVVSGVENYGYTF.

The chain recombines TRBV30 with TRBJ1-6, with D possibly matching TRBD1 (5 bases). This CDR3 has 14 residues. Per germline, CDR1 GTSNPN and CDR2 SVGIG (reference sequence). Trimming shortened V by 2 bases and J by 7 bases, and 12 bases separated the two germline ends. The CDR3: CAWSPGLENSPLHF. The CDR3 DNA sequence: TGTGCCTGGAGTCCAGGGTTGGAGAATTCACCCCTCCACTTT.

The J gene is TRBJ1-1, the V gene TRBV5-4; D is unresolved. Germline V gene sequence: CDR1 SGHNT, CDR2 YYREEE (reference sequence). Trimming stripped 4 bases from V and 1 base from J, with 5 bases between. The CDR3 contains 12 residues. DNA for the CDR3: TGTGCCAGCAGCCCGAGGAACACTGAAGCTTTCTTT. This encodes CASSPRNTEAFF.